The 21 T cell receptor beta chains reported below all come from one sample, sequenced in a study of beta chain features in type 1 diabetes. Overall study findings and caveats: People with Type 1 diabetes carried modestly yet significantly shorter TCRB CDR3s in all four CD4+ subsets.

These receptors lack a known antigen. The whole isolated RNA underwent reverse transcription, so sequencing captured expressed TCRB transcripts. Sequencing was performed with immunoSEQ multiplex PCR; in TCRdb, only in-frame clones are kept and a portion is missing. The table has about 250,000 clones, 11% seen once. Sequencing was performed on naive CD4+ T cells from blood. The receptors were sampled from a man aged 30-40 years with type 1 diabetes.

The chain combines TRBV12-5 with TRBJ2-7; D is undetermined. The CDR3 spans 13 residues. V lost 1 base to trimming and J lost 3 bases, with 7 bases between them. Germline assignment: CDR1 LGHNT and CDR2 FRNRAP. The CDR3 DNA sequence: TGTGCTAGTGGTTTGGACAGCCTCTACGAGCAGTACTTC. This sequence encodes CASGLDSLYEQYF.

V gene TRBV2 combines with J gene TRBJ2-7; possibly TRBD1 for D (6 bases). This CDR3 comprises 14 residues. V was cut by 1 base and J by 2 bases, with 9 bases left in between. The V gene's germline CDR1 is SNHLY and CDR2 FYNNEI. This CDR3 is CASSEEAGAYEQYF. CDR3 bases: TGTGCCAGCAGTGAAGAGGCAGGGGCCTACGAGCAGTACTTC.

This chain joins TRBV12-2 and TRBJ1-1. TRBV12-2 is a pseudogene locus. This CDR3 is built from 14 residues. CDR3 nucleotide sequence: TGTGCAAGTCGCTTAGCGAGCGGGAAGACTGAAGCTTTCTTT. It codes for CASRLASGKTEAFF.

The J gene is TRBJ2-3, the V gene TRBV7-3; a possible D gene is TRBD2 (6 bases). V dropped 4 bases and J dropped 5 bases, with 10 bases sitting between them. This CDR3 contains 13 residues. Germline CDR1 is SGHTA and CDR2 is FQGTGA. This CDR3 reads CASSSGLVDTQYF. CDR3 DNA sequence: TGTGCCAGCAGCTCGGGACTTGTAGATACGCAGTATTTT.

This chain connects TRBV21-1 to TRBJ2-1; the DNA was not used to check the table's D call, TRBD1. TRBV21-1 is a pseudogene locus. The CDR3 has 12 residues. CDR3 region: CARGQGNNEQFF. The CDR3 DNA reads TGTGCCAGGGGCCAGGGGAACAATGAGCAGTTCTTC.

The CDR3 sequence is CSVGRQGADTQYF. DNA for the CDR3: TGCAGCGTTGGGCGGCAGGGGGCAGATACGCAGTATTTT. This sequence joins TRBV29-1 and TRBJ2-3; TRBD1 matches 7 bases. V was clipped by 4 bases and J by 4 bases; unmatched bases: 5. Germline CDR1 and CDR2: SQVTM and ANQGSEA. This CDR3 has 13 amino acids.

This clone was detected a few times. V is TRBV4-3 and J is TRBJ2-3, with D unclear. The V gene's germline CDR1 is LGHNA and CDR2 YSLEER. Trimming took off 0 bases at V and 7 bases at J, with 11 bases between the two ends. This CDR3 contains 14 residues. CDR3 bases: TGCGCCAGCAGCCAAGAGGTCGGGTCCCATACGCAGTATTTT. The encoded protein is CASSQEVGSHTQYF.

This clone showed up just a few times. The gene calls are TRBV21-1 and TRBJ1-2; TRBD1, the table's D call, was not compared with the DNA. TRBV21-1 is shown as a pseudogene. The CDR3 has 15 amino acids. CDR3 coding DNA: TGTGCCAGCAGCAAATTTTGGCAGGTCAACTATGGCTACACCTTC. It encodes CASSKFWQVNYGYTF.

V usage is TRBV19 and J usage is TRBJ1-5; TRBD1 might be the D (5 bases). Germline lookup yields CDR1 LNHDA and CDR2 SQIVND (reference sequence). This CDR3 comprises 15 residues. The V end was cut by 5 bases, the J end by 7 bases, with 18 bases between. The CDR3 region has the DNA TGTGCCAGTAGTCCTACCGGGACTGCAAAGCAGCCCCAGCATTTT. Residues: CASSPTGTAKQPQHF.

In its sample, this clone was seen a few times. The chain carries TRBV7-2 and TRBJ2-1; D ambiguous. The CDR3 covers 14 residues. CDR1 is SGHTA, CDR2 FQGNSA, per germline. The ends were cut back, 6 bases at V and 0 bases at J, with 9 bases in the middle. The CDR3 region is CASRSPSSYNEQFF. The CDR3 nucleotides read TGTGCCAGCAGGTCCCCCAGCTCCTACAATGAGCAGTTCTTC.

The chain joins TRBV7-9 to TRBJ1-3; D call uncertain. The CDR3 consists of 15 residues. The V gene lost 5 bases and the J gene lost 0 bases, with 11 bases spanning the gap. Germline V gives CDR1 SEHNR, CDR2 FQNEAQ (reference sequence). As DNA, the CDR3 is TGTGCCAGCAGCCACGGACGGGACTCTGGAAACACCATATATTTT. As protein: CASSHGRDSGNTIYF.

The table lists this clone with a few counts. CDR3 DNA: TGCGCCAGCAGTCGGGACAGTTATAGCAATCAGCCCCAGCATTTT. Protein product: CASSRDSYSNQPQHF. This chain links TRBV10-2 with TRBJ1-5, with 7 bases identical to TRBD1. The CDR3 has 15 residues. Germline values: CDR1 WSHSY, CDR2 SAAADI. J was trimmed by 0 bases and V by 5 bases; bases with no gene match: 4.

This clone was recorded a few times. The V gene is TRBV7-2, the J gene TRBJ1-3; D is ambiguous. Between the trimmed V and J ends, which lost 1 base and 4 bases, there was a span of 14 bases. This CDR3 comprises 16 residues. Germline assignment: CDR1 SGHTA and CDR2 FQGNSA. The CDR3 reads CASSLGGQAPGNTIYF. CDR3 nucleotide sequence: TGTGCCAGCAGCTTAGGAGGGCAGGCTCCCGGAAACACCATATATTTT.

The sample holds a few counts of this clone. The CDR3 region has the DNA TGTGCCAGCAGCTTTACGGGAGAGCAGTACTTC. Its protein is CASSFTGEQYF. This chain links TRBV5-4 with TRBJ2-7; D may be TRBD2 (5 bases). Germline V gives CDR1 SGHNT, CDR2 YYREEE (reference sequence). The CDR3 has 11 residues. Trimming took off 2 bases at V and 7 bases at J, with 7 bases between the two ends. Supplemented by reference TRBV5-4 and TRBJ2-7, the full variable domain reads ETGVTQSPTHLIKTRGQQVTLRCSSQSGHNTVSWYQQALGQGPQFIFQYYREEENGRGNFPPRFSGLQFPNYSSELNVNALELDDSALYLCASSFTGEQYFGPGTRLTVT.

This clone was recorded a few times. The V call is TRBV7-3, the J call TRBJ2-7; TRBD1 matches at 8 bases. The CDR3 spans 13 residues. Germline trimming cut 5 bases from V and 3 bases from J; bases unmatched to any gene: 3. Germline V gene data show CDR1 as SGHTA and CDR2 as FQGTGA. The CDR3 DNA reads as TGTGCCAGCAGCACACAGGGGGGCTACGAGCAGTACTTC. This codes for CASSTQGGYEQYF.

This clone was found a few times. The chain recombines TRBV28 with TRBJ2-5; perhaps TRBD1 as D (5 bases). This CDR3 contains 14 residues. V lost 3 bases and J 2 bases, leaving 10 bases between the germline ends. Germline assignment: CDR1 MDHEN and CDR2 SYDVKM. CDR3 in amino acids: CASSFRTLQETQYF. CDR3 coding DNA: TGTGCCAGCAGTTTCCGGACACTACAAGAGACCCAGTACTTC.

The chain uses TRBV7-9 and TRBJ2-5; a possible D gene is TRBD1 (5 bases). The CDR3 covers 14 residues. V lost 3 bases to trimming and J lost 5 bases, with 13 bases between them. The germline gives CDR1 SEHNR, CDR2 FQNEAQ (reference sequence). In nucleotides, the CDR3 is TGTGCCAGCAGCTTCGCAGGGCACTCGGAGACCCAGTACTTC. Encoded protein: CASSFAGHSETQYF. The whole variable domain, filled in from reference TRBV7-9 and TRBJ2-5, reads DTGVSQNPRHKITKRGQNVTFRCDPISEHNRLYWYRQTLGQGPEFLTYFQNEAQLEKSRLLSDRFSAERPKGSFSTLEIQRTEQGDSAMYLCASSFAGHSETQYFGPGTRLLVL.

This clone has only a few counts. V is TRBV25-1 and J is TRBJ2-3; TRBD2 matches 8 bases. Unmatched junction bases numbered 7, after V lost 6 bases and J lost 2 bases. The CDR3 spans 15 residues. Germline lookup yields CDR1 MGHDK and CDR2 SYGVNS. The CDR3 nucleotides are TGTGCCAGCAGCGTTGGCGGGGGGTCCACAGATACGCAGTATTTT. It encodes CASSVGGGSTDTQYF.

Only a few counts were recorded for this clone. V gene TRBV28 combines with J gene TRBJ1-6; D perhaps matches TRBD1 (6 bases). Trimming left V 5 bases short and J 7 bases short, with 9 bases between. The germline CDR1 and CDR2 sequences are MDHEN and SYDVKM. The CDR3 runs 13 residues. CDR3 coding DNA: TGTGCCAGCAGTGAGCAGGGGAATTCACCCCTCCACTTT. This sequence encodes CASSEQGNSPLHF.

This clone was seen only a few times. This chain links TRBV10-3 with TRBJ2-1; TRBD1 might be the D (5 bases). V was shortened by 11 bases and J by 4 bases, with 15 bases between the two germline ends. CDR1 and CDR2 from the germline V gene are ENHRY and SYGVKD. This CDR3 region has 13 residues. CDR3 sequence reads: CALSETEYNEQFF. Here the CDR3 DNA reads TGTGCCCTCTCTGAGACAGAATACAATGAGCAGTTCTTC.

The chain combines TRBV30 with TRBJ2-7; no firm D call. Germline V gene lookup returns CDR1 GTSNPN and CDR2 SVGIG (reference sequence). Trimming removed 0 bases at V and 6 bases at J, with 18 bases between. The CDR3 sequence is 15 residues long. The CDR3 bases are TGTGCCTGGAGTGTACTTGAGACATCTTTTTCCGAGCAGTACTTC. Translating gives CAWSVLETSFSEQYF.